In its sample, the clone carrying this T cell receptor beta chain was seen once. Method: immunoSEQ multiplex PCR; TCRdb's copy keeps in-frame clones and lacks some. The sample shows 150,000 or so clones, 70% to 85% of them seen only once. These data originate in a study of blood T cell repertoires in COVID-19. In the study overall: COVID-19 samples, acute and convalescent, were from the United States, Italy and Spain. The cDNA or gDNA used as material had been derived from T cells, B-cell-depleted T cells, or PBMCs.

Germline loops: CDR1 KGHSH, CDR2 LQKENI. The V and J ends lost 2 bases and 0 bases respectively, with 11 bases between them. The CDR3 loop spans 17 amino acids. The source of this sequence is a woman in her fifties or sixties in a cohort sampled during active or convalescent COVID-19. The chain recombines TRBV18 with TRBJ1-6; D remains ambiguous. Sequenced input: peripheral blood. CDR3 in amino acids: CASSPVTESSYNSPLHF. CDR3 in DNA: TGTGCCAGCTCACCAGTAACCGAGAGCTCCTATAATTCACCCCTCCACTTT.